Listed here are 11 T cell receptor beta chains from one sample, sequenced in a study of technical replicates of blood from a few donors. The repertoire was sequenced with immunoSEQ multiplex PCR; TCRdb's copy has only in-frame clones and lacks some. The repertoire holds 74,000 or so clones, around 96% seen once, with more than 0.15% in the top ten. Input material: T cells isolated from PBMCs. These receptors came from a human donor in good health.

This clone turned up a few times. The chain links TRBV7-2 to TRBJ1-2, with 8 bases fitting TRBD1. This CDR3 region has 15 residues. Germline trimming cut 5 bases from V and 4 bases from J; bases unmatched to any gene: 9. The V gene's germline CDR1 is SGHTA and CDR2 FQGNSA. CDR3 sequence: CASSPRDRNLYGYTF. CDR3 DNA: TGTGCCAGCAGCCCCCGGGACAGGAACCTCTATGGCTACACCTTC.

The CDR3: CASSLTANSYNEQFF. CDR3 coding DNA: TGTGCCAGCAGCTTGACAGCCAATTCCTACAATGAGCAGTTCTTC. This sequence joins TRBV7-3 and TRBJ2-1; D might be TRBD1 (5 bases). The germline gives CDR1 SGHTA, CDR2 FQGTGA. The CDR3 runs 15 residues. The germline V and J ends were trimmed by 3 bases and 1 base, with 10 bases remaining between them.

This sequence joins TRBV5-1 and TRBJ1-4, with TRBD1 as a possible D gene (6 bases). From germline, CDR1 is SGHRS and CDR2 YFSETQ. CDR3 length: 14 amino acids. Trimming took off 0 bases at V and 7 bases at J, with 10 bases between the two ends. The CDR3: CASSLGAGAEKLFF. As DNA, the CDR3 is TGCGCCAGCAGCTTGGGGGCAGGGGCTGAAAAACTGTTTTTT.

This rearrangement joins TRBV7-8 to TRBJ2-5; no clear D. This CDR3 comprises 14 residues. The V gene's germline CDR1 is SGHVS and CDR2 FQNEAQ. Trimming pared 0 bases from V and 3 bases from J, leaving 8 bases between. CDR3 sequence (DNA): TGTGCCAGCAGCTTAGCGCGGAGCAAAGAGACCCAGTACTTC. Translation gives CASSLARSKETQYF.

The rearrangement joins TRBV4-1 to TRBJ2-6; 7 bases are shared with TRBD2. With 4 bases clipped from V and 0 bases from J, the junction kept 9 bases outside the gene matches. The CDR3 is made up of 18 amino acids. CDR1 and CDR2 (germline): MGHRA, YSYEKL. This CDR3 reads CASSRRLAEASGANVLTF. The CDR3 bases are TGCGCCAGCAGCCGACGCCTAGCGGAAGCCTCTGGGGCCAACGTCCTGACTTTC.

This chain uses TRBV19 with TRBJ2-7; a possible D gene is TRBD2 (6 bases). V dropped 5 bases and J dropped 5 bases, with 19 bases sitting between them. The CDR3 sequence is 15 residues long. Germline CDR1 reads LNHDA; CDR2 reads SQIVND (reference sequence). In nucleotides, the CDR3 is TGTGCCAGTAGTTCTGCTAGCGCGGAGACGGACGAGCAGTACTTC. This translates into CASSSASAETDEQYF.

This clone was detected only a few times. The chain employs TRBV25-1 and TRBJ1-1; unclear D gene. CDR3 length: 13 residues. The ends were cut back, 4 bases at V and 0 bases at J, with 6 bases in the middle. Germline V gives CDR1 MGHDK, CDR2 SYGVNS. In DNA form, the CDR3 reads TGTGCCAGCAGTGCAAACTTGAACACTGAAGCTTTCTTT. It translates to CASSANLNTEAFF. The full variable domain, rest sourced from reference TRBV25-1 and TRBJ1-1, is EADIYQTPRYLVIGTGKKITLECSQTMGHDKMYWYQQDPGMELHLIHYSYGVNSTEKGDLSSESTVSRIRTEHFPLTLESARPSHTSQYLCASSANLNTEAFFGQGTRLTVV.

J is TRBJ1-5 and V is TRBV27; D is uncertain. Germline assignment: CDR1 MNHEY and CDR2 SMNVEV (reference sequence). CDR3 size: 13 residues. V lost 2 bases to trimming and J lost 6 bases, with 8 bases between them. CDR3 protein: CASSLALSQPQHF. CDR3 coding DNA: TGTGCCAGCAGTTTAGCTTTGAGTCAGCCCCAGCATTTT.

The chain couples TRBV4-1 to TRBJ2-2, with unresolved D. The CDR3 is 15 residues long. V lost 0 bases to trimming and J lost 7 bases, with 12 bases between them. Germline V gene sequence: CDR1 MGHRA, CDR2 YSYEKL. In DNA form, the CDR3 reads TGCGCCAGCAGCCAAGAAGGCTCAGCGATCGGGGAGCTGTTTTTT. Translation gives CASSQEGSAIGELFF.

This clone was recorded once. The gene calls are TRBV5-1 and TRBJ2-1; 7 nucleotides agree with TRBD1. CDR1 SGHRS and CDR2 YFSETQ come from the germline V gene. The CDR3 totals 16 residues. Trimming took 0 bases from V and 7 from J; bases not matched to a gene: 10. CDR3 nucleotide sequence: TGCGCCAGCAGCTTGGCTGGGACAGCTACTCCAAATGAGCAGTTCTTC. This gives the protein CASSLAGTATPNEQFF.

V usage is TRBV2 and J usage is TRBJ2-5; D unclear. The CDR3 is made up of 8 amino acids. CDR1 is SNHLY and CDR2 is FYNNEI in the germline V gene. The ends were cut back, 9 bases at V and 6 bases at J, with 2 bases in the middle. The CDR3 sequence is CASKTQYF. The CDR3 coding sequence is TGTGCCAGTAAGACCCAGTACTTC.